This TCR beta chain was identified in a study of identical twins' blood T cells. The CDR3 totals 16 residues. CDR1 LGHNA and CDR2 YNFKEQ come from the germline V gene. V gave up 0 bases and J gave up 0 bases, with 11 bases separating them. MiXCR, applied by TCRdb to the 5' RACE reads, yields one record per CDR3 protein. The sample carries 300,000 to 400,000 distinct CDR3 sequences, about 28% recorded once. The study, taken as a whole, reports: Twins reportedly had markedly more similar V usage than unrelated donors, even among out-of-frame TCRbeta clonotypes. Twin similarity might stem from environmental factors, not only genetics. Mainly, cloneset size products determined shared clonotypes, twins included.

There are many counts of this clonotype. Its antigen is undetermined. The receptor was isolated from a woman aged 18 to 55 in good health. Input material: PBMCs. The gene calls are TRBV4-2 and TRBJ2-5; D is perhaps TRBD2 (6 bases). In DNA, the CDR3 is TGTGCCAGCAGCCAAGAAAGGACTAAGTACCAAGAGACCCAGTACTTC. The encoded protein is CASSQERTKYQETQYF.